Presented here are 11 T cell receptor beta chains from one specimen sequenced in a study of blood T cell repertoires in COVID-19. Profiling relied on immunoSEQ multiplex PCR, and the TCRdb table lists in-frame clones only, not all of them. Of some 350,000 clones listed, 88% are singletons. The material sequenced was PBMCs or T cells enriched from blood (not recorded which). All receptors come from a man under 40 who had recovered from COVID-19.

The gene calls are TRBV18 and TRBJ2-1, with D possibly TRBD2 on 6 matching bases. Germline loops: CDR1 KGHSH, CDR2 LQKENI. The CDR3 has 13 residues. The V and J ends lost 7 bases and 7 bases respectively, with 14 bases between them. The CDR3 protein is CASFELGGNEQFF. In DNA, the CDR3 is TGTGCCAGCTTTGAACTCGGGGGTAATGAGCAGTTCTTC. Based on the CDR3 plus reference TRBV18 and TRBJ2-1, the full variable domain is NAGVMQNPRHLVRRRGQEARLRCSPMKGHSHVYWYRQLPEEGLKFMVYLQKENIIDESGMPKERFSAEFPKEGPSILRIQQVVRGDSAAYFCASFELGGNEQFFGPGTRLTVL.

The chain has TRBV11-3 and TRBJ2-3; 7 nucleotides line up with TRBD2. The CDR3 is 16 amino acids. V gave up 1 base and J gave up 0 bases; unmatched junction bases: 4. Germline CDR1 reads SGHNT; CDR2 reads YENEEA. The CDR3 region has the DNA TGTGCCAGCAGCTTAGGCGGGGGACCTAGCACAGATACGCAGTATTTT. This codes for CASSLGGGPSTDTQYF.

The V call is TRBV2, the J call TRBJ1-2; possibly TRBD1 for D (5 bases). The CDR3 is made up of 15 amino acids. V lost 3 bases and J lost 4, with 15 bases in between. The germline V gene encodes CDR1 SNHLY and CDR2 FYNNEI. CDR3 in DNA: TGTGCCAGCAGTGAGCGGACAATACTACCCTATGGCTACACCTTC. It codes for CASSERTILPYGYTF. Full variable domain (remainder filled in from reference TRBV2 and TRBJ1-2): EPEVTQTPSHQVTQMGQEVILRCVPISNHLYFYWYRQILGQKVEFLVSFYNNEISEKSEIFDDQFSVERPDGSNFTLKIRSTKLEDSAMYFCASSERTILPYGYTFGSGTRLTVV.

The J gene is TRBJ2-7, the V gene TRBV2, with 10 bases identical to TRBD1. Germline lookup yields CDR1 SNHLY and CDR2 FYNNEI. The CDR3 sequence is 13 residues long. The J segment lost 6 bases and the V segment lost 9 bases, leaving 8 bases of the junction unmatched. CDR3 residues: CARGDRGFGEQYF. The CDR3 bases are TGTGCCAGGGGGGACAGGGGTTTCGGCGAGCAGTACTTC.

This chain connects TRBV19 to TRBJ2-2; 7 bases line up with TRBD1. The germline gives CDR1 LNHDA, CDR2 SQIVND (reference sequence). The CDR3 runs to 16 residues. Trimming cost V 4 bases and J 0 bases; bases outside gene matches: 5. The CDR3 reads CASSKGQRSNTGELFF. The CDR3 DNA sequence: TGTGCCAGTAGTAAGGGACAGCGCTCGAACACCGGGGAGCTGTTTTTT.

This chain connects TRBV10-1 to TRBJ2-3; 8 bases are a match to TRBD1. This CDR3 comprises 17 residues. V dropped 2 bases and J dropped 2; count of bases not matched to a gene: 9. Germline V CDR1 and CDR2: WNHNN, SYGVQD (reference sequence). The CDR3 region is CASSEIRTGLNTDTQYF. The DNA for the CDR3 is TGCGCCAGCAGTGAGATTAGGACAGGGCTCAACACAGATACGCAGTATTTT.

This rearrangement joins TRBV6-5 to TRBJ1-6, with 9 bases that match TRBD1. The CDR3 contains 15 residues. With 4 bases clipped from V and 6 bases from J, the junction kept 4 bases outside the gene matches. Germline V CDR1 and CDR2: MNHEY, SVGAGI. The CDR3: CASSWDRDSNSPLHF. CDR3 DNA: TGTGCCAGCAGTTGGGACAGGGACTCTAATTCACCCCTCCACTTT.

The CDR3 DNA reads TGTGCCAGCAGCTTCCCGTCTAGGACTAGCGGCACAGATACGCAGTATTTT. Protein sequence: CASSFPSRTSGTDTQYF. The rearrangement joins TRBV11-2 to TRBJ2-3; TRBD2 agrees at 9 bases. With V trimmed by 3 bases and J by 1 base, 8 bases remained unmatched. CDR1 is SGHAT and CDR2 is FQNNGV in the germline V gene. The CDR3 runs 17 residues.

The CDR3 DNA sequence: TGTGCCAGCACCCCCGGGAACACTGAAGCTTTCTTT. Translating it yields CASTPGNTEAFF. The chain carries TRBV7-9 and TRBJ1-1; D unresolved. V shed 7 bases and J shed 1 base, with 7 bases lying between them. This CDR3 has 12 residues. The germline V gene encodes CDR1 SEHNR and CDR2 FQNEAQ (reference sequence).

The chain combines TRBV28 with TRBJ2-2; the match to TRBD1 covers 9 bases. V lost 6 bases, J lost 8 bases, and 7 bases stayed unmatched. The CDR3 extends over 14 amino acids. Germline lookup yields CDR1 MDHEN and CDR2 SYDVKM. CDR3 sequence: CASSSPGQGGELFF. The CDR3 DNA reads TGTGCCAGCAGCTCCCCGGGACAGGGAGGGGAGCTGTTTTTT.

The chain carries TRBV30 and TRBJ1-6; no firm D call. The length of the CDR3 is 15 residues. The V and J ends lost 0 bases and 2 bases respectively, with 8 bases between them. CDR1 is GTSNPN, CDR2 SVGIG, per germline (reference sequence). CDR3 in amino acids: CAWSVREPYNSPLHF. The CDR3 DNA sequence: TGTGCCTGGAGTGTGAGGGAGCCCTATAATTCACCCCTCCACTTT.